This T cell receptor beta chain was sequenced during a study of tumor T cells in aggressive B-cell lymphoma. Germline trimming cut 5 bases from V and 4 bases from J; bases unmatched to any gene: 11. Germline CDR1 reads SGHNT; CDR2 reads YYREEE (reference sequence). CDR3 size: 15 residues. Sequenced by immunoSEQ multiplex PCR; TCRdb stores in-frame clones only, minus some. The sample yields about 3,500 clones, around 96% seen once. The chain is built from TRBV5-4 and TRBJ1-2; 7 positions match TRBD1. This TCR was sampled from an adult with diffuse large B cell lymphoma. The sequencing input was tumor tissue. CDR3: CASRPAQGHAYGYTF. The CDR3 DNA is TGTGCCAGCAGGCCGGCACAGGGGCATGCCTATGGCTACACCTTC.